This paragraph covers one T cell receptor (beta chain) sequence. Source study methods: Quantification of nucleated cells was approximated via reference gene primer amplification. TCRdb's table, derived via immunoSEQ multiplex PCR, lists solely in-frame clones and lacks some. For V, J and clone size, that table is used; D and trimming come from the DNA. This table holds around 50,000 clones, 88% found once. The V and J ends lost 0 bases and 4 bases respectively, with 10 bases between them. Germline CDR1 MGHRA, CDR2 YSYEKL. The length of the CDR3 is 16 residues. The data were obtained in a study of blood T cell repertoires in COVID-19. On the study more broadly: Some COVID-19 samples were acute and others convalescent; all came from the United States, Italy and Spain. From T cells, B-cell-depleted T cells, or PBMCs came the material, which was cDNA or gDNA.

The origin of this receptor is a man aged 45 to 65 with active COVID-19. The chain uses TRBV4-1 and TRBJ2-6; tentative D call: TRBD2 (5 bases). The sample was peripheral blood. The CDR3, as DNA: TGCGCCAGCAGCCAAGAACCCCCGGGGGGGGCCAACGTCCTGACTTTC. This codes for CASSQEPPGGANVLTF.